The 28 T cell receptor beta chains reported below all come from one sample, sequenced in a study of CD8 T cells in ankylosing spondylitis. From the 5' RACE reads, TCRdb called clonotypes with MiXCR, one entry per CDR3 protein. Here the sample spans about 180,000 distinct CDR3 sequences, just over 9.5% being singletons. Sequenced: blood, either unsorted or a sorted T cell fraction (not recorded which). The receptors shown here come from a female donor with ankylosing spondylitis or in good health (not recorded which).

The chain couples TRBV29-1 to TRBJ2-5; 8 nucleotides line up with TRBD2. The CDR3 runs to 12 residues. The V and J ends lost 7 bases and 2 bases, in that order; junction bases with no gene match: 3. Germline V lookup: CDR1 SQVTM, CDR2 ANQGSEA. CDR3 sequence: CSETSAQETQYF. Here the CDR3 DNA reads TGCAGCGAGACTAGCGCGCAAGAGACCCAGTACTTC.

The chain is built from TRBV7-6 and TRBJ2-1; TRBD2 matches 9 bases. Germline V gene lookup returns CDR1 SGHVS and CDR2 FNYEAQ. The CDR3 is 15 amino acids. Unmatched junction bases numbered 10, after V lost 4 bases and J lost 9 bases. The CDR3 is CASSSPAGGIREQFF. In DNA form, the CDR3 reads TGTGCCAGCAGCTCCCCCGCGGGAGGGATACGTGAGCAGTTCTTC.

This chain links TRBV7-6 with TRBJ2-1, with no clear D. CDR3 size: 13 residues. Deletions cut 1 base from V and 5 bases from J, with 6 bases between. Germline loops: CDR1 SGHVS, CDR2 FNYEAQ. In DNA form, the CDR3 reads TGTGCCAGCAGCTTAGACAGAGACAATGAGCAGTTCTTC. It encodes CASSLDRDNEQFF.

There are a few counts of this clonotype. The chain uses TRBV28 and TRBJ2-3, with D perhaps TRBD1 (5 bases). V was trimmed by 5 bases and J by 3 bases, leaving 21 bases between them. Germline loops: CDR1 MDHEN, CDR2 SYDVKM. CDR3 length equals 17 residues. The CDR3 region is CASSTWTPQEGTDTQYF. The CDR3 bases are TGTGCCAGCAGTACCTGGACACCACAGGAAGGTACAGATACGCAGTATTTT.

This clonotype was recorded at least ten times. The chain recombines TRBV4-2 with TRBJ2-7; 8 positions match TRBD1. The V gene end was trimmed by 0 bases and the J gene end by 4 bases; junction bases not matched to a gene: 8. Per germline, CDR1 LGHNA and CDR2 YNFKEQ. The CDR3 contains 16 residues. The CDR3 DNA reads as TGTGCCAGCAGCCAAGATGCCGGGACAGGATTATACGAGCAGTACTTC. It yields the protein CASSQDAGTGLYEQYF.

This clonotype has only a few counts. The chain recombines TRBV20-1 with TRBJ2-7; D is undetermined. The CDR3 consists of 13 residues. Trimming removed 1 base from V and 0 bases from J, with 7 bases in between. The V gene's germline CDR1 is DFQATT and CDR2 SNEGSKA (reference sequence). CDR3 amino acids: CSARARSSYEQYF. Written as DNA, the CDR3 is TGCAGTGCTAGAGCAAGGAGCTCCTACGAGCAGTACTTC.

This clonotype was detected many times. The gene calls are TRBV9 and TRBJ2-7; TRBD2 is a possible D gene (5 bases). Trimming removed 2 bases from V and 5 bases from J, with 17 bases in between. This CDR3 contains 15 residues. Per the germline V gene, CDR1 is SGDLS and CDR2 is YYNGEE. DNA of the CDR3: TGTGCCAGCAGCGTCGAGGGAGAGTGGTTGGACGAGCAGTACTTC. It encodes CASSVEGEWLDEQYF. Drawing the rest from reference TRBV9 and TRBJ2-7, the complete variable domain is DSGVTQTPKHLITATGQRVTLRCSPRSGDLSVYWYQQSLDQGLQFLIQYYNGEERAKGNILERFSAQQFPDLHSELNLSSLELGDSALYFCASSVEGEWLDEQYFGPGTRLTVT.

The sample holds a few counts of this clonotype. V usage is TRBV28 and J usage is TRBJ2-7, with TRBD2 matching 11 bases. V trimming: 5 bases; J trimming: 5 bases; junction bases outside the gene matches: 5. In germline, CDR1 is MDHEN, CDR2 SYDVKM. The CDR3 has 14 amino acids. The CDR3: CASSVAGGSHEQYF. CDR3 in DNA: TGTGCCAGCAGTGTAGCGGGAGGGTCCCACGAGCAGTACTTC.

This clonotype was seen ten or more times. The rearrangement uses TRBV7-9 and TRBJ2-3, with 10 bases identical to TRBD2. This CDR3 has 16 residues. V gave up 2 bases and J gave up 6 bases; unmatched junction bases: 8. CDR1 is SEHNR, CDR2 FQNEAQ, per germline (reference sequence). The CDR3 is CASSLTLAGLTDTQYF. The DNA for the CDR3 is TGTGCCAGCAGCTTAACACTAGCGGGACTCACCGATACGCAGTATTTT.

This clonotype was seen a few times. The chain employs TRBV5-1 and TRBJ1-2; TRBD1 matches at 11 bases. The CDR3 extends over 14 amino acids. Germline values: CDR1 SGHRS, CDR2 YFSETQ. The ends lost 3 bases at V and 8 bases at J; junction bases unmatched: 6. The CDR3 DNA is TGCGCCAGCAGCTCGGACAGGGGGCAAGGGGGCTACACCTTC. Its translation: CASSSDRGQGGYTF.

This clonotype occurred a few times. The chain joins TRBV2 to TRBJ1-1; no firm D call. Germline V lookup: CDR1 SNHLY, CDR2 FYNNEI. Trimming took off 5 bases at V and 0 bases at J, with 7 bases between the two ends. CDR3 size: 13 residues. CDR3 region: CASSNGLNTEAFF. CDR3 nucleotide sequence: TGTGCCAGCAGTAACGGTTTGAACACTGAAGCTTTCTTT.

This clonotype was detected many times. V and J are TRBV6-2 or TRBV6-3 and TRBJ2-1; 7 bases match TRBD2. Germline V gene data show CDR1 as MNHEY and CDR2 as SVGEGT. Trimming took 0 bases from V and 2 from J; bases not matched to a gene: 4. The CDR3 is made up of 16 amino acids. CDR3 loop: CASSYSPSGTYNEQFF. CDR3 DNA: TGTGCCAGCAGTTACTCACCTAGCGGTACCTACAATGAGCAGTTCTTC.

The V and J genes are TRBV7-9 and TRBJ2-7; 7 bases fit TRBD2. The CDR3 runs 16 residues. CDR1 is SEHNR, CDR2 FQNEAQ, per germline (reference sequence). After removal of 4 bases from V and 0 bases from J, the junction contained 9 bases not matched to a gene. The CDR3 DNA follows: TGTGCCAGCAGCTCTAGTCGATCGGGGGGCTCCTACGAGCAGTACTTC. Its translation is CASSSSRSGGSYEQYF. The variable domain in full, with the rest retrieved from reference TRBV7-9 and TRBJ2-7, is DTGVSQNPRHKITKRGQNVTFRCDPISEHNRLYWYRQTLGQGPEFLTYFQNEAQLEKSRLLSDRFSAERPKGSFSTLEIQRTEQGDSAMYLCASSSSRSGGSYEQYFGPGTRLTVT.

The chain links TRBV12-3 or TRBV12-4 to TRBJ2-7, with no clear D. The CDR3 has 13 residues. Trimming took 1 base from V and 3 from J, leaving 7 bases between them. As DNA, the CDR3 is TGTGCCAGCAGTTTAGTAGTCGGCTACGAGCAGTACTTC. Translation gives CASSLVVGYEQYF.

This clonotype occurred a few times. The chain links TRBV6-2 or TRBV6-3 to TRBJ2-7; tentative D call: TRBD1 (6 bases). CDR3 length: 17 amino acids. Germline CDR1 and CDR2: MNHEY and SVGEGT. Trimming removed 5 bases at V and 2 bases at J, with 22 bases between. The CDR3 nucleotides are TGTGCCAGCAGTCCACCTCCCGAGACAGGTTGGACCTACGAGCAGTACTTC. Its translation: CASSPPPETGWTYEQYF.

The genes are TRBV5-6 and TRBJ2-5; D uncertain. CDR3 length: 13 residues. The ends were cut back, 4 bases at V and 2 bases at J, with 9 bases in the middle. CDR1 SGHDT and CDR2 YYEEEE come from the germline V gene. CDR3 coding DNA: TGTGCCAGCAGCGCGGACCTTCAAGAGACCCAGTACTTC. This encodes CASSADLQETQYF.

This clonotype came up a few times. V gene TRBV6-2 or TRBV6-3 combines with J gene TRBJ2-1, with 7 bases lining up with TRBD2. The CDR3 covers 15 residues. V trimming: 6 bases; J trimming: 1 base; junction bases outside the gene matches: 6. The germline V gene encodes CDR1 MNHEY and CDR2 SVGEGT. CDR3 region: CASRGGLVSYNEQFF. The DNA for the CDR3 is TGTGCCAGCAGAGGAGGACTAGTGTCCTACAATGAGCAGTTCTTC.

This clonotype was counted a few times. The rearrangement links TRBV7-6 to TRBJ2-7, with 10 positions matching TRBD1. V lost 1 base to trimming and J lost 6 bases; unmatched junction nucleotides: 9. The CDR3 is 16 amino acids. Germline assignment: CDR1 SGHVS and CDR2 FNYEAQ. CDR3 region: CASSLGPGTGVPEQYF. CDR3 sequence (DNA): TGTGCCAGCAGCTTAGGGCCAGGGACAGGGGTCCCCGAGCAGTACTTC.

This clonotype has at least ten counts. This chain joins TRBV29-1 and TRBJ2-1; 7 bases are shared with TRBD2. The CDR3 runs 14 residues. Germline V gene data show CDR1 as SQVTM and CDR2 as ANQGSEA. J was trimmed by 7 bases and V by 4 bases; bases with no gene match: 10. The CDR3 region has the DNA TGCAGCGTTGTATGGTGGGAGGGTTATAATGAGCAGTTCTTC. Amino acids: CSVVWWEGYNEQFF.

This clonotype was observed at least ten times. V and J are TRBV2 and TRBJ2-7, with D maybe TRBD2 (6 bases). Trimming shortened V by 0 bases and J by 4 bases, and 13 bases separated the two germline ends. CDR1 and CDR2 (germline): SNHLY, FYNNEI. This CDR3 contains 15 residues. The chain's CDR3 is CASSEAGTPSYEQYF. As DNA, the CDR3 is TGTGCCAGCAGTGAAGCGGGGACTCCCTCTTACGAGCAGTACTTC.

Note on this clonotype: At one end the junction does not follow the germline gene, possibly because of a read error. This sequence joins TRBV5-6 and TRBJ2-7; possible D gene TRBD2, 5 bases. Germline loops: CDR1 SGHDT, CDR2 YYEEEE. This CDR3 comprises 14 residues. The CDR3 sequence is CAISPGLPWYEQYF. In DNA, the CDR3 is TGTGCCATCAGCCCCGGACTCCCGTGGTACGAGCAGTACTTC.

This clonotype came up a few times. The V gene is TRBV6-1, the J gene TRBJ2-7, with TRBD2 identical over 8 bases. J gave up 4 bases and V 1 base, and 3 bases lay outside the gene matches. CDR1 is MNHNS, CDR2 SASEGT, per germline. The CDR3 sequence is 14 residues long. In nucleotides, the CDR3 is TGTGCCAGCAGTGAAGTAGCGGGATCGTACGAGCAGTACTTC. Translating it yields CASSEVAGSYEQYF.

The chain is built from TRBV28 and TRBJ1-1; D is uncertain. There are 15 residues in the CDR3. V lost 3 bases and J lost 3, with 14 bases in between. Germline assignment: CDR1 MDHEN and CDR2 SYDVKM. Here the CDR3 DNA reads TGTGCCAGCAGTTTCCCATGGGAGGCGGACACTGAAGCTTTCTTT. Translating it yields CASSFPWEADTEAFF.

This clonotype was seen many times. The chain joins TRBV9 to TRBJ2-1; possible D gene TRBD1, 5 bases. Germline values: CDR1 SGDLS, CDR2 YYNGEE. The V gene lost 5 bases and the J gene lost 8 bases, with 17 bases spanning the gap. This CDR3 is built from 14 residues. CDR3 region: CASSIGVRSDEQFF. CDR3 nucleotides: TGTGCCAGCAGTATAGGGGTTCGTAGTGATGAGCAGTTCTTC.

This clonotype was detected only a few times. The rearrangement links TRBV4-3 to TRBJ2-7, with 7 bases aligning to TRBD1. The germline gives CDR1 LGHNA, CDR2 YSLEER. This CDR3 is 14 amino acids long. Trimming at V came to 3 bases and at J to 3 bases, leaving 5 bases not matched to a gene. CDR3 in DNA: TGCGCCAGCAGCCAGAGGACAGGAGACTACGAGCAGTACTTC. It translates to CASSQRTGDYEQYF.

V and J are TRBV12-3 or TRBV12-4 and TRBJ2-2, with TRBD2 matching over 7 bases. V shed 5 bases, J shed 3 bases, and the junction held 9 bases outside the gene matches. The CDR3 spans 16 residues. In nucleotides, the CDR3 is TGTGCCAGCAGTCCCCCGGAGGCGGGAGACACCGGGGAGCTGTTTTTT. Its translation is CASSPPEAGDTGELFF.

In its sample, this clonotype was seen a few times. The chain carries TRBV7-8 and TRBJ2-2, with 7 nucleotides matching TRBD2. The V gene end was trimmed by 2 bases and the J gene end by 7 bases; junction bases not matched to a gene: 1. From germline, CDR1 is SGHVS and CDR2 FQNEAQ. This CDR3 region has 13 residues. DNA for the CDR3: TGTGCCAGCAGCTTAAGGGAGGGCGGGGAGCTGTTTTTT. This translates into CASSLREGGELFF.

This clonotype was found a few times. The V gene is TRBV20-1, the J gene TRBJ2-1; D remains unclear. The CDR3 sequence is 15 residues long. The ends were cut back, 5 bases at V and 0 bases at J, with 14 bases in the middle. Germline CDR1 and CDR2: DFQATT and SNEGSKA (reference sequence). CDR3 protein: CSARSLLSSYNEQFF. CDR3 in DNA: TGCAGTGCTCGAAGCCTTCTGAGCTCCTACAATGAGCAGTTCTTC.